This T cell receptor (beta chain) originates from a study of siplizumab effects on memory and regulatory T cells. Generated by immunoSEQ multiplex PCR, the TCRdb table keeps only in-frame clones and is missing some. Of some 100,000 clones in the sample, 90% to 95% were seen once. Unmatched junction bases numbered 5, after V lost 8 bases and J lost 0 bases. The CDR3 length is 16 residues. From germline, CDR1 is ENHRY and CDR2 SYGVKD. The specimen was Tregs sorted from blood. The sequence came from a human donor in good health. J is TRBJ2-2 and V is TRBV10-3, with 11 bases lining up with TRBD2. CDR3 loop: CAIGQLAGANTGELFF. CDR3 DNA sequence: TGTGCCATCGGTCAACTAGCGGGAGCGAACACCGGGGAGCTGTTTTTT.